The 15 T cell receptor beta chains below all came from one sample that was sequenced in a study of T cell responses to AZD1222 COVID-19 vaccine. Method: immunoSEQ multiplex PCR; TCRdb's copy keeps in-frame clones and lacks some. The data show about 31,000 clones, 85% to 90% seen once. The sample consisted of peripheral blood, taken 28 days after the second AZD1222 dose. These receptors were collected from an adult who received the AZD1222 COVID-19 vaccine.

The rearrangement links TRBV5-1 to TRBJ1-3; 7 bases are shared with TRBD1. The CDR3 is 15 amino acids. Germline-derived CDR1 and CDR2 are SGHRS and YFSETQ. Unmatched junction bases numbered 7, after V lost 6 bases and J lost 1 base. The DNA of the CDR3 is TGCGCCAGCAAACTCGCACAGGGGTCTGGAAACACCATATATTTT. The encoded protein is CASKLAQGSGNTIYF.

J is TRBJ2-3 and V is TRBV5-1, with 13 positions matching TRBD2. CDR1 SGHRS and CDR2 YFSETQ come from the germline V gene. The CDR3 totals 15 residues. V dropped 4 bases and J dropped 11; count of bases not matched to a gene: 10. CDR3 amino acids: CASSPDGTSGERQYF. CDR3 nucleotide sequence: TGCGCCAGCAGCCCAGACGGGACTAGCGGGGAAAGGCAGTATTTT.

This clone was seen only a few times. The J gene is TRBJ2-7, the V gene TRBV12-3 or TRBV12-4, with D unresolved. V dropped 4 bases and J dropped 5 bases, with 9 bases sitting between them. There are 12 residues in the CDR3. CDR3: CASSSSGDEQYF. CDR3 in DNA: TGTGCCAGCAGTTCCTCGGGCGACGAGCAGTACTTC.

The J gene is TRBJ2-1, the V gene TRBV9; 10 nucleotides agree with TRBD2. V shed 0 bases and J 6 bases; nucleotides not matched to a gene: 12. The germline gives CDR1 SGDLS, CDR2 YYNGEE. The CDR3 contains 18 residues. The CDR3 region is CASSVGGSGGPLSNEQFF. CDR3 coding DNA: TGTGCCAGCAGCGTAGGTGGTAGCGGGGGGCCCTTAAGCAATGAGCAGTTCTTC.

The J gene is TRBJ1-4, the V gene TRBV6-6; D ambiguous. CDR1 and CDR2 (germline): MNHNY, SVGAGI (reference sequence). V lost 4 bases and J 8 bases, leaving 14 bases between the germline ends. The CDR3 contains 14 residues. The CDR3 nucleotides read TGTGCCAGCAGTTTACCGGGTGCTCCCGAAAAACTGTTTTTT. Amino acid sequence: CASSLPGAPEKLFF.

The chain joins TRBV4-3 to TRBJ2-2; no firm D call. This CDR3 is built from 15 residues. Trimming took off 4 bases at V and 1 base at J, with 10 bases between the two ends. Germline CDR1 is LGHNA and CDR2 is YSLEER. The CDR3 region is CASSLGTLNTGELFF. CDR3 coding DNA: TGCGCCAGCAGCCTGGGCACTCTGAACACCGGGGAGCTGTTTTTT.

This clone was recorded a few times. The chain links TRBV9 to TRBJ1-1; possibly TRBD1 for D (6 bases). The ends were cut back, 0 bases at V and 5 bases at J, with 14 bases in the middle. This CDR3 is built from 15 residues. The V gene's germline CDR1 is SGDLS and CDR2 YYNGEE. In DNA form, the CDR3 reads TGTGCCAGCAGCGTAGCAAAACAGGGAGGGACTGAAGCTTTCTTT. Protein product: CASSVAKQGGTEAFF.

V usage is TRBV18 and J usage is TRBJ2-3; TRBD1 or TRBD2 may be the D gene (6 bases each). Trimming left V 4 bases short and J 2 bases short, with 16 bases between. This CDR3 spans 16 amino acids. Germline loops: CDR1 KGHSH, CDR2 LQKENI. Here the CDR3 DNA reads TGTGCCAGCTCACTTTTCGCGGGACAAGACACAGATACGCAGTATTTT. It encodes CASSLFAGQDTDTQYF.

The CDR3 DNA reads as TGCGCCAGCAGCCAATTCATCTTCCCCCGGTTAGCCAAAAACATTCAGTACTTC. Its protein product is CASSQFIFPRLAKNIQYF. V gene TRBV4-1 combines with J gene TRBJ2-4; no reliable D call. V was pared by 2 bases and J by 0 bases, with 17 bases between. Germline V gene sequence: CDR1 MGHRA, CDR2 YSYEKL. The CDR3 runs 18 residues.

This sequence joins TRBV28 and TRBJ2-1, with D maybe TRBD1 (5 bases). Looked up from germline, CDR1 is MDHEN and CDR2 is SYDVKM. V dropped 7 bases and J dropped 4 bases, with 14 bases sitting between them. This CDR3 region has 14 residues. The CDR3 loop is CASISAGPYNEQFF. The CDR3 region has the DNA TGTGCCAGCATCTCGGCAGGGCCGTACAATGAGCAGTTCTTC.

The chain couples TRBV28 to TRBJ1-3, with D unresolved. Germline-derived CDR1 and CDR2 are MDHEN and SYDVKM. V lost 3 bases and J 10 bases, leaving 7 bases between the germline ends. The CDR3 has 11 amino acids. CDR3 sequence reads: CASSLSRTIYF. As DNA, the CDR3 is TGTGCCAGCAGTTTGTCCAGGACCATATATTTT.

V is TRBV5-1 and J is TRBJ1-5; a weak D match, TRBD1 (5 bases). The CDR3 sequence is 15 residues long. In germline, CDR1 is SGHRS, CDR2 YFSETQ. The V end was cut by 0 bases, the J end by 0 bases, with 7 bases between. The CDR3 coding sequence is TGCGCCAGCAGCTTGGAGGGGATTAGCAATCAGCCCCAGCATTTT. Translating it yields CASSLEGISNQPQHF.

The rearrangement links TRBV27 to TRBJ1-5, with D possibly being TRBD1 (5 bases). This CDR3 is built from 12 residues. Looked up from germline, CDR1 is MNHEY and CDR2 is SMNVEV (reference sequence). Deletions cut 7 bases from V and 7 bases from J, with 11 bases between. The CDR3 sequence is CASNQGFQPQHF. The CDR3 DNA reads as TGTGCCAGCAATCAGGGATTCCAGCCCCAGCATTTT.

For the CDR3, the DNA is TGTGCCAGCAGCCAACCCGGGGGGGGCTCCTATAATTCACCCCTCCACTTT. Protein: CASSQPGGGSYNSPLHF. The chain recombines TRBV4-2 with TRBJ1-6, with D possibly matching TRBD1 (5 bases). Trimming cost V 2 bases and J 0 bases, with 11 bases left between them. CDR1 is LGHNA, CDR2 YNFKEQ, per germline. The length of the CDR3 is 17 residues.

The chain links TRBV15 to TRBJ1-2; the match to TRBD1 covers 8 bases. This CDR3 is 18 amino acids long. Germline V gives CDR1 LNHNV, CDR2 YYDKDF (reference sequence). After removal of 2 bases from V and 1 base from J, the junction contained 12 bases not matched to a gene. The CDR3: CATSRPGQGVHNNYGYTF. Written as DNA, the CDR3 is TGTGCCACCAGCAGACCTGGACAGGGCGTCCATAATAACTATGGCTACACCTTC.